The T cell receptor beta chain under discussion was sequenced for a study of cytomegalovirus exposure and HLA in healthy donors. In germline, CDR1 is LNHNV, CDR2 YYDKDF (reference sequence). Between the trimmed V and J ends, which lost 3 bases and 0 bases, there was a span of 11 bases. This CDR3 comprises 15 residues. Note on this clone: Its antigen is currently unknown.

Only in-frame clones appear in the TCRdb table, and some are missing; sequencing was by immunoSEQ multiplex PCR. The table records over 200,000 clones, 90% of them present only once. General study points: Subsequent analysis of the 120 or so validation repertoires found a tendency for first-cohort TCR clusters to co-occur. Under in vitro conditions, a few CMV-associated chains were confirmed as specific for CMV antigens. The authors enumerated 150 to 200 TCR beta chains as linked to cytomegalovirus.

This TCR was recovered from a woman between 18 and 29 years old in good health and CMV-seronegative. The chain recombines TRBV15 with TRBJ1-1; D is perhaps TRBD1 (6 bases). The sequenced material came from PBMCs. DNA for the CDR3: TGTGCCACCAGCAGGGGACACCCGATGAACACTGAAGCTTTCTTT. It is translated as CATSRGHPMNTEAFF.